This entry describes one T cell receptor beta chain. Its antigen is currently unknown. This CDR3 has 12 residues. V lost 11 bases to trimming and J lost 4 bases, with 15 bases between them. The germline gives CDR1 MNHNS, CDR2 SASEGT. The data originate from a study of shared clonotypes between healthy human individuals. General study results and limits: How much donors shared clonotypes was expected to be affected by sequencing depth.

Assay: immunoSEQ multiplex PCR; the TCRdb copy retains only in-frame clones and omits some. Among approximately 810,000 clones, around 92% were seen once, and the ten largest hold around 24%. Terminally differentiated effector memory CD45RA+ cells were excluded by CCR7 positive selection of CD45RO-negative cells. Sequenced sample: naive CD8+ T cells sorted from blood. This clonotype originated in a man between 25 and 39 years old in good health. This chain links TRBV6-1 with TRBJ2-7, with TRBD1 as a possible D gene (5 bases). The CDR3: CACVDSLYEQYF. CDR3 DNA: TGTGCCTGTGTCGACAGCCTATACGAGCAGTACTTC.